This entry features one TCR beta chain sequence. Antigen unknown. The data were obtained in a study of T cell clones after liver transplantation. Study as a whole: TCRbeta sequencing after a pre-transplant mixed lymphocyte reaction identified graft-donor-reactive clones, later tracked in post-transplant blood.

The data were produced by immunoSEQ multiplex PCR, yet TCRdb's version contains in-frame clones alone and is incomplete. Of around 7,500 clones listed, 60% to 75% were seen once; the top ten hold roughly 30%. The CDR3 contains 13 residues. CDR1 is LGHNA, CDR2 YNFKEQ, per germline. V was pared by 0 bases and J by 6 bases, with 8 bases between. General observations from the study: Conclusions were preliminary, with small, heterogeneous patient groups. Rather than being deleted, graft donor-reactive T cells may have moved into the graft. Compared with third party-reactive sequences, donor-reactive ones declined more, independent of withdrawal success.

The gene calls are TRBV4-2 and TRBJ1-2; no clear D gene. This clonotype was sampled from a human donor who received a liver transplant. The source material was CD8+ T cells from blood, sampled before liver transplant. Here the CDR3 reads CASSQEGENGYTF. As DNA, the CDR3 is TGTGCCAGCAGCCAAGAAGGAGAAAATGGCTACACCTTC.